This record looks at one TCR beta chain sequence and its context. The junction departs from the called germline gene at one end, perhaps through a read error. The germline V gene has CDR1 SSHAT and CDR2 FNYEAQ (reference sequence). This CDR3 has 13 amino acids. TCRB CDR3 was amplified from 2 ug genomic DNA or less. Primers: 60 V beta forward and 13 J beta reverse. The data were produced by immunoSEQ multiplex PCR, yet TCRdb's version contains in-frame clones alone and is incomplete. The data show approximately 82,000 clones, 70% to 90% seen once. These data are taken from a study of glioma-infiltrating T cells after dendritic cell vaccination. Study-level background: Glioblastoma patients came from Phase I and II dendritic cell vaccination trials. Dendritic cell vaccine was injected intradermally three times, biweekly.

The chain employs TRBV7-7 and TRBJ1-6; tentatively, D is TRBD1 (6 bases). This material consisted of blood, taken before dendritic cell vaccination. This receptor was taken from a human donor with glioblastoma. In DNA, the CDR3 is TGTGCTAGCAGCTTAGACAGGAACTCACCCCTCCACTTT. This codes for CASSLDRNSPLHF. Together with reference TRBV7-7 and TRBJ1-6, the CDR3 gives the full variable domain: GAGVSQSPRYKVTKRGQDVTLRCDPISSHATLYWYQQALGQGPEFLTYFNYEAQPDKSGLPSDRFSAERPEGSISTLTIQRTEQRDSAMYRCASSLDRNSPLHFGNGTRLTVT.